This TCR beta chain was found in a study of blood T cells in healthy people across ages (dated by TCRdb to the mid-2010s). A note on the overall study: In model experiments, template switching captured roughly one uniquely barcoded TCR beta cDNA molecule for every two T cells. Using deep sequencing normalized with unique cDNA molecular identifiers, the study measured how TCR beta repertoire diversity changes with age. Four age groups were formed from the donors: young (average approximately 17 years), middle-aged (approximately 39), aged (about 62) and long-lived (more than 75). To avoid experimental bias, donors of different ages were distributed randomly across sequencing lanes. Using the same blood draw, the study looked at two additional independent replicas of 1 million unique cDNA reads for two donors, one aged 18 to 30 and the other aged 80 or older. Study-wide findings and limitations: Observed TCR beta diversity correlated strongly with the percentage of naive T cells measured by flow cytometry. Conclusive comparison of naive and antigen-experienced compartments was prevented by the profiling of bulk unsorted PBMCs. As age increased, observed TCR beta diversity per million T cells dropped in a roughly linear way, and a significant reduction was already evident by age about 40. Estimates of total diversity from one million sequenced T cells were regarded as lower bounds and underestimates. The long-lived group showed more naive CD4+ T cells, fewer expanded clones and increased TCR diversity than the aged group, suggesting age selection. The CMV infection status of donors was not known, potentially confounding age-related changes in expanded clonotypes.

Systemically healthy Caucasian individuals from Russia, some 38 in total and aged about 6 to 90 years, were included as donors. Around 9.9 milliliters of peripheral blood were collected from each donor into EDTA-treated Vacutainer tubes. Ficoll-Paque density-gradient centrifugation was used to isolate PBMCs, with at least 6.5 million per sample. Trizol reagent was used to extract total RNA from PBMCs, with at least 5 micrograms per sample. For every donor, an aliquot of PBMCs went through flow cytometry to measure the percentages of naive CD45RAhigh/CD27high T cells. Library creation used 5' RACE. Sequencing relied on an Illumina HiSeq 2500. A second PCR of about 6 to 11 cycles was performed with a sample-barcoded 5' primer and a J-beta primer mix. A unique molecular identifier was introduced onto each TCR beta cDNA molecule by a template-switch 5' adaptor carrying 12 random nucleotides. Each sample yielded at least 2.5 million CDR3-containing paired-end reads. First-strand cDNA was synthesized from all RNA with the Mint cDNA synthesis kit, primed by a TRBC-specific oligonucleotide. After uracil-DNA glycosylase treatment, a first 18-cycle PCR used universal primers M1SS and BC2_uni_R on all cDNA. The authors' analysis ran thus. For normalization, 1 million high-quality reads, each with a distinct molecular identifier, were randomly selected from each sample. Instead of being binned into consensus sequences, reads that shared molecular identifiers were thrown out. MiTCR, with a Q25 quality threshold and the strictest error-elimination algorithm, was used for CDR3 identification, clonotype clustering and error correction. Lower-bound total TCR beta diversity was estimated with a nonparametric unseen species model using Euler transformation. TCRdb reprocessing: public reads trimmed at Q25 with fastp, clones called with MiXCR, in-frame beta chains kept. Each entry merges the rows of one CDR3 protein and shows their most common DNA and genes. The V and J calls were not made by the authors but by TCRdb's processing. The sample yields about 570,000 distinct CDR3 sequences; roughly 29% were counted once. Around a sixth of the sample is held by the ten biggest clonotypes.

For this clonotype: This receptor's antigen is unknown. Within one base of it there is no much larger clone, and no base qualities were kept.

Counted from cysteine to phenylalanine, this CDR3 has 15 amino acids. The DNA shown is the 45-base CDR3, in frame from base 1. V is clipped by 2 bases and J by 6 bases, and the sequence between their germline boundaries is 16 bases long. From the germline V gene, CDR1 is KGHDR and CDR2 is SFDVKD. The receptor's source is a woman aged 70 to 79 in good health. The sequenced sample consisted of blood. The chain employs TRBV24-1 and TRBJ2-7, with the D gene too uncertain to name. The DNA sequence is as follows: TGTGCCACCAGTGATTCTACAGTTGAGAAGGTCGAGCAGTACTTC. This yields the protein CATSDSTVEKVEQYF.